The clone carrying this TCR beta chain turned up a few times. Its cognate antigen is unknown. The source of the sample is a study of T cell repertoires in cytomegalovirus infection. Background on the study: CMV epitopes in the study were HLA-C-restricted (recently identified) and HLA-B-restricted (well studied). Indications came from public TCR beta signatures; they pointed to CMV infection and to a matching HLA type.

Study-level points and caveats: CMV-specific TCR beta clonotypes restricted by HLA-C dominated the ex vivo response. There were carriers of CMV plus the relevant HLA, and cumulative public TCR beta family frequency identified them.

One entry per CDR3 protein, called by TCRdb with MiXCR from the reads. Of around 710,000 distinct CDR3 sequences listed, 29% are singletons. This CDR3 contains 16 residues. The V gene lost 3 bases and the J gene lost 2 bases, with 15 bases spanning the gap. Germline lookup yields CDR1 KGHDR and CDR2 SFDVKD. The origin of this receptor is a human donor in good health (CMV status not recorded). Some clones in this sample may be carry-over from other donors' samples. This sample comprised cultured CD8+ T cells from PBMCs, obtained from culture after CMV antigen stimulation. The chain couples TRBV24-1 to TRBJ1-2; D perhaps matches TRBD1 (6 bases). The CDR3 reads CATSDPKSGHNYGYTF. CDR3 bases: TGTGCCACCAGTGATCCCAAATCGGGACACAACTATGGCTACACCTTC.